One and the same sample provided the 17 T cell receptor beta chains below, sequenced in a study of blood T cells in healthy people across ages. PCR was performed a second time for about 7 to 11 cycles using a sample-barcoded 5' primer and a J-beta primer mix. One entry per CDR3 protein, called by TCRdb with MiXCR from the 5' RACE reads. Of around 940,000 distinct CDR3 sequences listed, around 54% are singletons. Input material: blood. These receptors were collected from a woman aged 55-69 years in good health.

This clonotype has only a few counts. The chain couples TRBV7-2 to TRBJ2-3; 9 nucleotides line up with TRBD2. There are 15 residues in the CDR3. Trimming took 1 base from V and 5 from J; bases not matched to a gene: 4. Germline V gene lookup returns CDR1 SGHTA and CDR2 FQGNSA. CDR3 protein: CASSLVSGSRDTQYF. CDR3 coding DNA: TGTGCCAGCAGCTTAGTTAGCGGGAGTCGAGATACGCAGTATTTT.

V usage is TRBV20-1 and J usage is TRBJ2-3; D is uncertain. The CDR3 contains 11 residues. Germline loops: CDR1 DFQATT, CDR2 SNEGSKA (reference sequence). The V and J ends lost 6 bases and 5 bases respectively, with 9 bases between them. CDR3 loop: CSASKVDTQYF. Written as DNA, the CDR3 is TGCAGTGCCTCAAAAGTAGATACGCAGTATTTT.

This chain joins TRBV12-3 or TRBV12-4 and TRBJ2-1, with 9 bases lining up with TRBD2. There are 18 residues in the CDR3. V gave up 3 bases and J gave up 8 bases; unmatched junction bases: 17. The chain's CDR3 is CASSLLTSGFIGRDEQFF. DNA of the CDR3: TGTGCCAGCAGTTTGTTGACTAGCGGCTTTATAGGTCGGGATGAGCAGTTCTTC.

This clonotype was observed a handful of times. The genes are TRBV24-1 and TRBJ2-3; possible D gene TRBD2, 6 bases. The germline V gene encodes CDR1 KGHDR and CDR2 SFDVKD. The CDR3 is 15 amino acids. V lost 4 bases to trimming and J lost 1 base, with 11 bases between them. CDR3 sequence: CATSDRRVGTDTQYF. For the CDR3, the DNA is TGTGCCACCAGTGACCGGAGGGTCGGCACAGATACGCAGTATTTT.

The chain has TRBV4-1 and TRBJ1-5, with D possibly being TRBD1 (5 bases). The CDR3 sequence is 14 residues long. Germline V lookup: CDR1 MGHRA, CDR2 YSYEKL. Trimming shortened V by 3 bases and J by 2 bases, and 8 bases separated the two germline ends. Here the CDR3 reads CASSQRGGNQPQHF. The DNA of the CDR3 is TGCGCCAGCAGCCAGAGGGGTGGCAATCAGCCCCAGCATTTT.

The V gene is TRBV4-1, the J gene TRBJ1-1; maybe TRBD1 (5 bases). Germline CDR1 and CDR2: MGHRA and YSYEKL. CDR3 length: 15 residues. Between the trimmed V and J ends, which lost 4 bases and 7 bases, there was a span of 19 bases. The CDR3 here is CASSRSDHGGGEAFF. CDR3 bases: TGCGCCAGCAGCCGATCGGACCACGGGGGGGGTGAAGCTTTCTTT.

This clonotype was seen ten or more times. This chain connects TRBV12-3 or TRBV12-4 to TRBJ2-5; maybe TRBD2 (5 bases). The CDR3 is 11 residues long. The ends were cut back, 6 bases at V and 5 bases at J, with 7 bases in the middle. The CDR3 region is CASRGGETQYF. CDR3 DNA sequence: TGTGCCAGCAGGGGCGGGGAGACCCAGTACTTC.

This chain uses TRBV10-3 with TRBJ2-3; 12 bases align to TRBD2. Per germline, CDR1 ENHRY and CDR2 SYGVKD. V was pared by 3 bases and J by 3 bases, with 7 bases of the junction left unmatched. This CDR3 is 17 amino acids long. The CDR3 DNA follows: TGTGCCATCAGTGAAACGAGGACTAGCGGGAATACAGATACGCAGTATTTT. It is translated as CAISETRTSGNTDTQYF.

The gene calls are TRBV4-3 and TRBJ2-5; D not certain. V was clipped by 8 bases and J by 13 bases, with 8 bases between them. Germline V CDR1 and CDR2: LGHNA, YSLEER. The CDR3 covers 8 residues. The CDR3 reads CASLGMYF. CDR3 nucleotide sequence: TGCGCCAGCCTCGGAATGTACTTC.

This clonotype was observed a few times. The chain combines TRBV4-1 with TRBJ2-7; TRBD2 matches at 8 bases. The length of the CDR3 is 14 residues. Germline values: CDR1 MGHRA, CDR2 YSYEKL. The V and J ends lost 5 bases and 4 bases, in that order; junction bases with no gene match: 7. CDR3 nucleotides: TGCGCCAGCAGCTCCCCCCGGGAGGGTTACGAGCAGTACTTC. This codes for CASSSPREGYEQYF.

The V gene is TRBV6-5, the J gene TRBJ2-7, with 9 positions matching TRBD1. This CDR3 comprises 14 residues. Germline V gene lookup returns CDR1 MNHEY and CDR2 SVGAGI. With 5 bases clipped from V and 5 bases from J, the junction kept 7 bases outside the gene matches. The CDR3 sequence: CASSGTGRNDEQYF. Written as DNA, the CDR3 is TGTGCCAGCAGTGGGACAGGGAGAAACGACGAGCAGTACTTC.

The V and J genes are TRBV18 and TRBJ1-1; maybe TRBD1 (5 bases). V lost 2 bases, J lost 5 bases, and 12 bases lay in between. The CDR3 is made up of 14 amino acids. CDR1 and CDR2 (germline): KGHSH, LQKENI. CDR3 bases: TGTGCCAGCTCACCATACCCGAGGGGTACTGAAGCTTTCTTT. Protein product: CASSPYPRGTEAFF.

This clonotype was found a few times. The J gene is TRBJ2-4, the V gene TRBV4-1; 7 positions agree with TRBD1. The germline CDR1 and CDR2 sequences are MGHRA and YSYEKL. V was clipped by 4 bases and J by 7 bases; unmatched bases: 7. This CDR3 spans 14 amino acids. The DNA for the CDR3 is TGCGCCAGCAGCCCACAGGGGCTGGGGAACATTCAGTACTTC. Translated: CASSPQGLGNIQYF.

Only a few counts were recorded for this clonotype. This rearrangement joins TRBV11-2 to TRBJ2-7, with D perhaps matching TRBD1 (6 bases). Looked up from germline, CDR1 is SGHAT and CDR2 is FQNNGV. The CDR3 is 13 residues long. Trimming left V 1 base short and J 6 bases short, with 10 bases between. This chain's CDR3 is CASSLGRGGEQYF. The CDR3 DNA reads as TGTGCCAGCAGCTTAGGCAGAGGGGGCGAGCAGTACTTC.

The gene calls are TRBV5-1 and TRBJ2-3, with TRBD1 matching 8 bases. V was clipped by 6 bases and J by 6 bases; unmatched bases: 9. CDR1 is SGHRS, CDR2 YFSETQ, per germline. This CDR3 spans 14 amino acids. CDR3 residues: CASTSSGGGDTQYF. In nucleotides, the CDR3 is TGCGCCAGCACCTCCTCAGGGGGCGGGGATACGCAGTATTTT.

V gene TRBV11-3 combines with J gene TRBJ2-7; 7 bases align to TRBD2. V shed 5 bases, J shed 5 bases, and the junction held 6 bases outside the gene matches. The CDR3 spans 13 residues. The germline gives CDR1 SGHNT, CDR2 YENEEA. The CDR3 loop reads CASSPGEGHEQYF. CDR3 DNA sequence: TGTGCCAGCAGCCCGGGGGAGGGCCACGAGCAGTACTTC.

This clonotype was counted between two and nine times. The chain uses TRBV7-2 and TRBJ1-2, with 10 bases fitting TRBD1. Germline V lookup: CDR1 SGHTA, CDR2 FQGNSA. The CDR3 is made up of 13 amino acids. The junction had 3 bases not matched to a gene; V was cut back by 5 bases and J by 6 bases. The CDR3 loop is CASSGQGVNGYTF. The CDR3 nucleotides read TGTGCCAGCAGCGGACAGGGGGTAAATGGCTACACCTTC. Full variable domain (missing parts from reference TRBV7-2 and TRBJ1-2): GAGVSQSPSNKVTEKGKDVELRCDPISGHTALYWYRQSLGQGLEFLIYFQGNSAPDKSGLPSDRFSAERTGGSVSTLTIQRTQQEDSAVYLCASSGQGVNGYTFGSGTRLTVV.